This is a list of T cell receptor beta chains from one sample in a study of T cell responses to AZD1222 COVID-19 vaccine. Repertoires were generated with immunoSEQ multiplex PCR, while TCRdb's copy carries only in-frame clones and drops some. Among about 150,000 clones listed, roughly nine tenths were seen once. Sequences were derived from peripheral blood, sampled on day 0 of AZD1222 vaccination. These TCRs come from an adult in good health. Each CDR3 is given with its conserved first and last residue. The order of the fields is clone size, D gene, J gene, V gene, CDR3 protein, CDR3 DNA. A D gene is named only where the DNA matches it firmly. A row's size may be missing; if present it is once, few, many or a size class.

NA	TRBD2	TRBJ2-2	TRBV5-1	CASSLAGIGLAGAYTGELFF	TGCGCCAGCAGCTTGGCAGGAATAGGACTAGCGGGAGCTTATACCGGGGAGCTGTTTTTT
NA	TRBD2	TRBJ2-1	TRBV5-6	CASSLAGTSVYNEQFF	TGTGCCAGCAGCTTGGCCGGGACTAGCGTTTACAATGAGCAGTTCTTC
once	NA	TRBJ1-1	TRBV28	CASSYEGRRSLGAFF	TGTGCCAGCAGTTACGAGGGGCGCAGGTCCCTTGGCGCTTTCTTT
NA	TRBD2	TRBJ2-3	TRBV5-6	CASSLLAGGSQGTDTQYF	TGTGCCAGCAGCTTACTAGCGGGTGGGTCACAGGGCACAGATACGCAGTATTTT
once	NA	TRBJ1-1	TRBV28	CASRPSLDRLNTEAFF	TGTGCCAGCAGACCAAGTTTAGACAGGTTGAACACTGAAGCTTTCTTT
NA	NA	TRBJ2-3	TRBV18	CASSPPSTDTQYF	TGTGCCAGCTCACCACCAAGCACAGATACGCAGTATTTT
NA	TRBD2	TRBJ2-7	TRBV6-5	CASSYAGGGRYEQYF	TGTGCCAGCAGTTACGCGGGGGGAGGGCGATACGAGCAGTACTTC
NA	TRBD1	TRBJ2-1	TRBV24-1	CATSGTDRGLANEQFF	TGTGCCACCAGTGGTACGGACAGGGGGCTTGCGAATGAGCAGTTCTTC
few	NA	TRBJ1-5	TRBV19	CATKTKTGVNNQPQHF	TGTGCCACAAAGACCAAGACAGGAGTTAATAATCAGCCCCAGCATTTT
NA	NA	TRBJ1-4	TRBV5-1	CASSSGTTNEKLFF	TGCGCCAGCAGCTCCGGGACCACTAATGAAAAACTGTTTTTT
NA	NA	TRBJ2-7	TRBV7-6	CASSLGPLAGNEQYF	TGTGCCAGCAGCTTAGGACCCCTCGCGGGAAACGAGCAGTACTTC
NA	NA	TRBJ2-7	TRBV7-2	CASSLRETEQYF	TGTGCCAGCAGCTTGAGGGAGACCGAGCAGTACTTC
once	TRBD2	TRBJ2-7	TRBV28	CASSQMGLAGGFLHEQYF	TGTGCCAGCAGTCAAATGGGTCTAGCGGGAGGGTTTCTCCACGAGCAGTACTTC
NA	TRBD1	TRBJ1-1	TRBV7-9	CASSLTGGNTEAFF	TGTGCCAGCAGCTTGACAGGGGGCAACACTGAAGCTTTCTTT
NA	NA	TRBJ1-4	TRBV15	CATSRDRWQGPFF	TGTGCCACCAGCAGAGATCGGTGGCAGGGCCCTTTTTTT
NA	NA	TRBJ2-7	TRBV7-9	CASSALGTRNEQYF	TGTGCCAGCAGCGCCCTAGGAACTAGAAACGAGCAGTACTTC
NA	TRBD1	TRBJ2-7	TRBV11-3	CASSSRDRGYEQYF	TGTGCCAGCAGCTCCCGGGACAGGGGGTACGAGCAGTACTTC
NA	TRBD2	TRBJ2-7	TRBV5-4	CASSNTGLAGVYEQYF	TGTGCCAGCAGCAACACGGGACTAGCGGGAGTATACGAGCAGTACTTC
NA	NA	TRBJ2-5	TRBV29-1	CSVPDYQETQYF	TGCAGCGTTCCTGACTACCAAGAGACCCAGTACTTC
NA	NA	TRBJ2-1	TRBV19	CASSTLRLVDEQFF	TGTGCCAGTAGTACTCTTAGACTAGTCGATGAGCAGTTCTTC
NA	TRBD2	TRBJ2-7	TRBV27	CASRTGTSGYEQYF	TGTGCCAGCAGGACAGGGACTAGCGGTTACGAGCAGTACTTC
NA	NA	TRBJ2-7	TRBV11-3	CASSLTGKQYF	TGTGCCAGCAGCTTGACCGGTAAGCAGTACTTC
NA	NA	TRBJ2-5	TRBV5-1	CASSPGPQETQYF	TGCGCCAGCAGCCCAGGGCCCCAAGAGACCCAGTACTTC
NA	TRBD2	TRBJ2-1	TRBV4-2	CASSQASWGGDEQFF	TGTGCCAGCAGCCAAGCCTCCTGGGGGGGGGACGAGCAGTTCTTC
NA	NA	TRBJ2-2	TRBV5-1	CASSNRGDNTGELFF	TGCGCCAGCAGCAACCGGGGTGACAATACCGGGGAGCTGTTTTTT
NA	TRBD2	TRBJ2-7	TRBV5-4	CASSLGLAGSYEQYF	TGTGCCAGCAGCTTGGGGCTAGCGGGTTCCTACGAGCAGTACTTC